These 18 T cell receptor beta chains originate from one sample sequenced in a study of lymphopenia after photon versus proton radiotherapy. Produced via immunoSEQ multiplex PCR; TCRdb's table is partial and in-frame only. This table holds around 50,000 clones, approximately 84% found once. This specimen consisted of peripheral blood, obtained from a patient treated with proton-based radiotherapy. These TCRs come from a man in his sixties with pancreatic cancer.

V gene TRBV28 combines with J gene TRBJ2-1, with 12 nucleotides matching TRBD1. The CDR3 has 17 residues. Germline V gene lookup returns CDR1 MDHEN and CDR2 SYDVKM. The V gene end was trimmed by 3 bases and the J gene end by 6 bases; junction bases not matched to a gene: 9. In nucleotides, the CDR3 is TGTGCCAGCAGTTTCGGGGGGACAGGGGGCAAGGGCAATGAGCAGTTCTTC. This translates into CASSFGGTGGKGNEQFF.

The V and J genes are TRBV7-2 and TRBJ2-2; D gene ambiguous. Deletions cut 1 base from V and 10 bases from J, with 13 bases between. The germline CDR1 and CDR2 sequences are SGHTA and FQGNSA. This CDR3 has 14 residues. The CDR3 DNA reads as TGTGCCAGCAGCTTAGGCTCCCCGGCGGAGGAGCTGTTTTTT. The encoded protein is CASSLGSPAEELFF.

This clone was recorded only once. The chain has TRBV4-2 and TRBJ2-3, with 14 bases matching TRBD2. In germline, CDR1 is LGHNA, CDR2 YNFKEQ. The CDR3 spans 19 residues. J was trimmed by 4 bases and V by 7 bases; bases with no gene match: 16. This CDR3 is CASNPLMGLAGDGADTQYF. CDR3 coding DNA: TGTGCCAGCAACCCTCTTATGGGACTAGCGGGAGATGGAGCAGATACGCAGTATTTT.

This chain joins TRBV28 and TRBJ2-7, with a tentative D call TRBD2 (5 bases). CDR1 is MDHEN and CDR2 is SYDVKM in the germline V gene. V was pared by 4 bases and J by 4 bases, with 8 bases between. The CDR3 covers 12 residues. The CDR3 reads CASSSLGYEQYF. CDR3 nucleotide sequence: TGTGCCAGCAGTTCACTAGGTTACGAGCAGTACTTC.

The CDR3 DNA is TGCGCCAGCAGCCAAGATTCCCAGGAACCAAGCTACGAGCAGTACTTC. Protein sequence: CASSQDSQEPSYEQYF. The rearrangement links TRBV4-1 to TRBJ2-7; D is ambiguous. Germline-derived CDR1 and CDR2 are MGHRA and YSYEKL. V was trimmed by 0 bases and J by 3 bases, leaving 15 bases between them. The CDR3 runs 16 residues.

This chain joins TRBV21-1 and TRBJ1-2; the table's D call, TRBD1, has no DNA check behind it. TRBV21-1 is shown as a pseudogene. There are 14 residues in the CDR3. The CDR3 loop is CANQYDRGLVGYTF. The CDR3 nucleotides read TGTGCCAACCAGTACGACAGGGGGCTAGTTGGCTACACCTTC.

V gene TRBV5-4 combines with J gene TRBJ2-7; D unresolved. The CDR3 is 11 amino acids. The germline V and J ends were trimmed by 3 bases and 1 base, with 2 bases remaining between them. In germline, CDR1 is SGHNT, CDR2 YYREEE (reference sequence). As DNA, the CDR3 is TGTGCCAGCAGCTCTTCCTACGAGCAGTACTTC. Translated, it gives CASSSSYEQYF.

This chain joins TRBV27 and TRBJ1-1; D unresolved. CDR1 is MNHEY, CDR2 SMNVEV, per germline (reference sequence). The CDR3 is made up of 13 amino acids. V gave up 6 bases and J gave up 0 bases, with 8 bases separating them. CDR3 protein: CASRGSVNTEAFF. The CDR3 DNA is TGTGCCAGCAGGGGGTCTGTGAACACTGAAGCTTTCTTT.

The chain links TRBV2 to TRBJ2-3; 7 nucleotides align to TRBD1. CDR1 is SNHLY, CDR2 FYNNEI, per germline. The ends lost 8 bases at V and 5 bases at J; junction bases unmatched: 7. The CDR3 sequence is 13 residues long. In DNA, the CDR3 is TGTGCCAGCGCACAGGGGACCCAAGATACGCAGTATTTT. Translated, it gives CASAQGTQDTQYF.

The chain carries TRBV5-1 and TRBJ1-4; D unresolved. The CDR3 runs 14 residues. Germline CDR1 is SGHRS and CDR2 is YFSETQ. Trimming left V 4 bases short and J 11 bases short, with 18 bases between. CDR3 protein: CASSPGIRNGKLFF. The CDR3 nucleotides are TGCGCCAGCAGCCCCGGGATCCGTAATGGGAAACTGTTTTTT.

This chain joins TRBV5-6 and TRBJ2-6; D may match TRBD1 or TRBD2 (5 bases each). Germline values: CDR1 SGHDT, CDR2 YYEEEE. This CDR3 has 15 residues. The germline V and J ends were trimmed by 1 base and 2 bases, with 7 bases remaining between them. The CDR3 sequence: CASSLLGPGANVLTF. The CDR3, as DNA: TGTGCCAGCAGCTTGTTGGGACCTGGGGCCAACGTCCTGACTTTC.

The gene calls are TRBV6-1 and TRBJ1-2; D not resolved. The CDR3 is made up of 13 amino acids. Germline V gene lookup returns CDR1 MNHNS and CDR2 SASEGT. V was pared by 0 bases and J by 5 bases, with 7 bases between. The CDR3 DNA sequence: TGTGCCAGCAGTGAAGCTCATCCTTATGGCTACACCTTC. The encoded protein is CASSEAHPYGYTF.

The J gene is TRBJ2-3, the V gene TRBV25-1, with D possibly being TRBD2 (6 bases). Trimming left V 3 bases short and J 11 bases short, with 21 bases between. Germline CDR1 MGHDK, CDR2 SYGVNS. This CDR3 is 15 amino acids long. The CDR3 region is CASSDTSLPYSGQYF. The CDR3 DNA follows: TGTGCCAGCAGTGACACTTCTCTCCCTTATAGCGGGCAGTATTTT.

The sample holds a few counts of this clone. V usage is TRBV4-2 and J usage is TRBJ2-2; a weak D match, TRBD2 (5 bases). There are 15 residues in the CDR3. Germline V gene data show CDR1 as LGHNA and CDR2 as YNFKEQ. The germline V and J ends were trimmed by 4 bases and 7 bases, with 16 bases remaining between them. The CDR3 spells CASSPFSSEGGELFF. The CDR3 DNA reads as TGTGCCAGCAGCCCGTTTAGTTCTGAGGGCGGGGAGCTGTTTTTT.

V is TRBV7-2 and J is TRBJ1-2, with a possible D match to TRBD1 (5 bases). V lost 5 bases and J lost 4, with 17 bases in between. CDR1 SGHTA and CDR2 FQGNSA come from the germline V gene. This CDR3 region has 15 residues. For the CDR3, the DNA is TGTGCCAGCAGCCCGAAGGACACCGTCCTCTATGGCTACACCTTC. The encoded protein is CASSPKDTVLYGYTF.

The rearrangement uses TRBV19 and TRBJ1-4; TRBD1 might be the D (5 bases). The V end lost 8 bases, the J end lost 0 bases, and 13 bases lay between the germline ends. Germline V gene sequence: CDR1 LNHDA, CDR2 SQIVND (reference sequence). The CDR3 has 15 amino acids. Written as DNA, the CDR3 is TGTGCCAGTGCCCAGGGTGGTGCAACTAATGAAAAACTGTTTTTT. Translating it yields CASAQGGATNEKLFF.

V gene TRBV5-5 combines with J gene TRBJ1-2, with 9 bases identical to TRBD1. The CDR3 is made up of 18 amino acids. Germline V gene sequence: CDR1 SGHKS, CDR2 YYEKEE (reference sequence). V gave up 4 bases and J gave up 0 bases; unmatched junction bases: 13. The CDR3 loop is CASSPIFRDRVSNYGYTF. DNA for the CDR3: TGTGCCAGCAGCCCAATATTCCGGGACAGGGTTTCTAACTATGGCTACACCTTC.

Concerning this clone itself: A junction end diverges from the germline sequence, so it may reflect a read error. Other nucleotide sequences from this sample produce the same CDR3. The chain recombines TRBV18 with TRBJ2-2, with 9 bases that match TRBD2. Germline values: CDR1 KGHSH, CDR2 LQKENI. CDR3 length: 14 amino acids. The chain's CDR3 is CASSGLAGSGELFF. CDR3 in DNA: TGTGCTAGCTCGGGACTAGCAGGGTCCGGGGAGCTGTTTTTT.